Below, 30 T cell receptor beta chains from the same sample are listed, as sequenced in a study of blood T cells in healthy people across ages. It was with a sample-barcoded 5' primer and a J-beta primer mix that a second PCR of roughly 7 to 12 cycles was run. Via MiXCR, TCRdb re-called the 5' RACE reads, giving one row per CDR3 protein. The profile shows approximately 1.5 million distinct CDR3 sequences, about 42% of them singletons. Sequenced: blood. These receptors were obtained from a woman aged 18-29 years in good health.

A few counts support this clonotype. J is TRBJ1-2 and V is TRBV7-8; D unclear. This CDR3 has 13 amino acids. Trimming shortened V by 4 bases and J by 2 bases, and 8 bases separated the two germline ends. Germline CDR1 is SGHVS and CDR2 is FQNEAQ. The CDR3 sequence: CASSYRNNYGYTF. DNA for the CDR3: TGTGCCAGCAGCTATAGGAACAACTATGGCTACACCTTC.

The chain uses TRBV4-3 and TRBJ1-2; D remains ambiguous. Germline V CDR1 and CDR2: LGHNA, YSLEER. This CDR3 is built from 15 residues. V gave up 4 bases and J gave up 8 bases, with 20 bases separating them. As DNA, the CDR3 is TGCGCCAGCAGCCTTATTCCGGACGAAGGCAGGGGCTACACCTTC. It codes for CASSLIPDEGRGYTF.

This clonotype came up a few times. The chain recombines TRBV20-1 with TRBJ2-1; 11 nucleotides line up with TRBD2. From germline, CDR1 is DFQATT and CDR2 SNEGSKA (reference sequence). V dropped 2 bases and J dropped 2; count of bases not matched to a gene: 11. The CDR3 length is 18 residues. CDR3 protein: CSARRFGLAGRPYNEQFF. CDR3 in DNA: TGCAGTGCTAGACGATTTGGACTAGCGGGCCGACCCTACAATGAGCAGTTCTTC.

The chain has TRBV7-8 and TRBJ2-5, with unresolved D. The CDR3 is 14 amino acids. Germline CDR1 reads SGHVS; CDR2 reads FQNEAQ. V lost 5 bases and J lost 5, with 15 bases in between. The CDR3 sequence is CASSARVISETQYF. The CDR3 DNA is TGTGCCAGCAGCGCGCGCGTGATATCGGAGACCCAGTACTTC.

This clonotype was recorded once. The V and J genes are TRBV7-8 and TRBJ2-1; 9 bases are shared with TRBD2. The V and J ends lost 5 bases and 2 bases, in that order; junction bases with no gene match: 7. Germline CDR1 is SGHVS and CDR2 is FQNEAQ. The CDR3 totals 16 residues. The CDR3: CASSRRTSETYNEQFF. In DNA form, the CDR3 reads TGTGCCAGCAGCAGACGGACTAGCGAAACCTACAATGAGCAGTTCTTC. Variable domain in full (rest from reference TRBV7-8 and TRBJ2-1): GAGVSQSPRYKVAKRGQDVALRCDPISGHVSLFWYQQALGQGPEFLTYFQNEAQLDKSGLPSDRFFAERPEGSVSTLKIQRTQQEDSAVYLCASSRRTSETYNEQFFGPGTRLTVL.

The gene calls are TRBV29-1 and TRBJ1-1; no clear D gene. Germline assignment: CDR1 SQVTM and CDR2 ANQGSEA. CDR3 size: 13 residues. The V gene lost 4 bases and the J gene lost 8 bases, with 17 bases spanning the gap. CDR3 nucleotides: TGCAGCGTTGGTGACACGGGCGGCCGAGAAGCTTTCTTT. This translates into CSVGDTGGREAFF.

The rearrangement joins TRBV27 to TRBJ2-5; a weak D match, TRBD2 (5 bases). CDR1 is MNHEY, CDR2 SMNVEV, per germline (reference sequence). CDR3 length: 13 amino acids. Between the trimmed V and J ends, which lost 5 bases and 11 bases, there was a span of 18 bases. The CDR3 sequence is CASSTPGIQRQYF. Written as DNA, the CDR3 is TGTGCCAGCAGTACTCCCGGGATCCAGCGGCAGTACTTC.

The chain carries TRBV6-2 or TRBV6-3 and TRBJ2-7; D unresolved. Germline V gives CDR1 MNHEY, CDR2 SVGEGT. The CDR3 is made up of 13 amino acids. Trimming stripped 6 bases from V and 3 bases from J, with 12 bases between. CDR3 DNA: TGTGCCAGCAGCTCTCCCCTCTTCTACGAGCAGTACTTC. Encoded protein: CASSSPLFYEQYF.

CDR3 protein: CASSQMRGGASYNEQFF. The CDR3 region has the DNA TGTGCCAGCAGCCAGATGCGAGGAGGGGCCTCATACAATGAGCAGTTCTTC. The rearrangement uses TRBV4-2 and TRBJ2-1; a weak D match, TRBD2 (6 bases). The CDR3 has 17 amino acids. CDR1 LGHNA and CDR2 YNFKEQ come from the germline V gene. Trimming shortened V by 3 bases and J by 4 bases, and 19 bases separated the two germline ends.

Of note for this clonotype: An end of the junction differs from the germline gene, which may be a read error. The chain links TRBV12-3 or TRBV12-4 to TRBJ1-1; D remains unclear. CDR3 size: 13 residues. The CDR3: CVSSLFAATEAFF. The CDR3 DNA is TGTGTCAGCAGTTTATTTGCGGCCACTGAAGCTTTCTTT.

This clonotype appeared a few times. This chain connects TRBV9 to TRBJ2-1, with D perhaps TRBD2 (5 bases). CDR3 length: 17 residues. CDR1 is SGDLS and CDR2 is YYNGEE in the germline V gene. V was clipped by 3 bases and J by 4 bases, with 20 bases between them. The CDR3 sequence is CASSEKRDESTYNEQFF. The CDR3 bases are TGTGCCAGCAGCGAGAAGAGGGATGAGTCCACTTACAATGAGCAGTTCTTC.

About this clonotype itself: The germline gene is not matched at one end of the junction; a read error may be the cause. V gene TRBV15 combines with J gene TRBJ2-3; possibly TRBD2 for D (5 bases). There are 17 residues in the CDR3. Per the germline V gene, CDR1 is LNHNV and CDR2 is YYDKDF (reference sequence). The CDR3 DNA reads as TGTGCCACCAGCAGAGATGGCCTAGTAGGCGGGCCAGAGACGCAGTATTTT. Protein product: CATSRDGLVGGPETQYF. Complete variable domain (other parts from reference TRBV15 and TRBJ2-3): DAMVIQNPRYQVTQFGKPVTLSCSQTLNHNVMYWYQQKSSQAPKLLFHYYDKDFNNEADTPDNFQSRRPNTSFCFLDIRSPGLGDTAMYLCATSRDGLVGGPETQYFGPGTRLTVL.

This clonotype was recorded a few times. This chain uses TRBV7-2 with TRBJ1-2; TRBD1 aligns across 7 bases. The CDR3 extends over 14 amino acids. Germline trimming cut 1 base from V and 7 bases from J; bases unmatched to any gene: 6. Germline V CDR1 and CDR2: SGHTA, FQGNSA. CDR3 region: CASSLDGTVIGYTF. CDR3 in DNA: TGTGCCAGCAGCTTAGATGGGACAGTCATTGGCTACACCTTC. Full variable domain (missing parts from reference TRBV7-2 and TRBJ1-2): GAGVSQSPSNKVTEKGKDVELRCDPISGHTALYWYRQSLGQGLEFLIYFQGNSAPDKSGLPSDRFSAERTGGSVSTLTIQRTQQEDSAVYLCASSLDGTVIGYTFGSGTRLTVV.

The rearrangement joins TRBV20-1 to TRBJ1-4; no reliable D call. The CDR3 has 13 residues. Per the germline V gene, CDR1 is DFQATT and CDR2 is SNEGSKA (reference sequence). The germline V and J ends were trimmed by 6 bases and 0 bases, with 8 bases remaining between them. This CDR3 is CSAHGATNEKLFF. CDR3 coding DNA: TGCAGTGCCCACGGGGCAACTAATGAAAAACTGTTTTTT.

This chain links TRBV9 with TRBJ2-1; TRBD1 agrees at 7 bases. Germline CDR1 reads SGDLS; CDR2 reads YYNGEE. CDR3 length: 19 residues. Germline trimming cut 4 bases from V and 0 bases from J; bases unmatched to any gene: 16. The chain's CDR3 is CASSLSPDRYSSSYNEQFF. CDR3 nucleotides: TGTGCCAGCAGCTTATCACCGGACAGGTATTCTAGCTCCTACAATGAGCAGTTCTTC.

V usage is TRBV5-1 and J usage is TRBJ2-2, with 9 bases lining up with TRBD2. Germline CDR1 and CDR2: SGHRS and YFSETQ. Unmatched junction bases numbered 5, after V lost 1 base and J lost 7 bases. This CDR3 comprises 15 residues. The CDR3 DNA is TGCGCCAGCAGCTTGAGTAGCGGGGGTTTCGGGGAGCTGTTTTTT. Protein: CASSLSSGGFGELFF.

V and J are TRBV6-4 and TRBJ1-1, with 7 positions matching TRBD1. The V gene's germline CDR1 is MRHNA and CDR2 SNTAGT. V lost 0 bases, J lost 10 bases, and 5 bases stayed unmatched. The CDR3 is made up of 13 amino acids. The CDR3 coding sequence is TGTGCCAGCAGTGACTCACCAGGGGGGAGAGCTTTCTTT. This gives the protein CASSDSPGGRAFF.

This clonotype was recorded a few times. The gene calls are TRBV13 and TRBJ2-3; 9 bases fit TRBD1. The CDR3 runs to 15 residues. In germline, CDR1 is PRHDT, CDR2 FYEKMQ (reference sequence). The trim removed 4 bases at V and 7 bases at J, leaving 9 bases unmatched. Here the CDR3 reads CASSSLSGQGNTQYF. Here the CDR3 DNA reads TGTGCCAGCAGCTCCTTATCGGGACAGGGAAATACGCAGTATTTT.

J is TRBJ1-4 and V is TRBV5-5; 8 nucleotides match TRBD1. CDR1 and CDR2 from the germline V gene are SGHKS and YYEKEE (reference sequence). The CDR3 spans 14 residues. V lost 5 bases and J lost 10; bases outside the gene matches: 10. Here the CDR3 reads CASRADRDLGKLFF. CDR3 sequence (DNA): TGTGCCAGCAGAGCGGACAGGGACTTAGGAAAACTGTTTTTT.

This clonotype has a handful of counts. The J gene is TRBJ1-4, the V gene TRBV12-3 or TRBV12-4; 12 nucleotides agree with TRBD1. The CDR3 runs 14 residues. V shed 6 bases, J shed 7 bases, and the junction held 3 bases outside the gene matches. Here the CDR3 DNA reads TGTGCCAGCAGCTGGGACAGGGGGCCTGAAAAACTGTTTTTT. Translation gives CASSWDRGPEKLFF.

CDR3 loop: CASSLKSGSSYNEQFF. Written as DNA, the CDR3 is TGCGCCAGCAGCTTGAAGTCAGGGAGCTCCTACAATGAGCAGTTCTTC. This sequence joins TRBV5-1 and TRBJ2-1, with D perhaps assigned TRBD1 or TRBD2 (5 bases each). This CDR3 has 16 residues. V lost 1 base and J 0 bases, leaving 11 bases between the germline ends. CDR1 and CDR2 from the germline V gene are SGHRS and YFSETQ.

CDR3 sequence: CSASTGGAGNSPLHF. The CDR3 bases are TGCAGTGCTTCGACAGGGGGCGCGGGTAATTCACCCCTCCACTTT. This chain connects TRBV20-1 to TRBJ1-6, with 10 bases lining up with TRBD1. Germline lookup yields CDR1 DFQATT and CDR2 SNEGSKA (reference sequence). The J segment lost 6 bases and the V segment lost 5 bases, leaving 7 bases of the junction unmatched. The CDR3 sequence is 15 residues long.

V and J are TRBV10-3 and TRBJ1-2, with D possibly being TRBD1 (6 bases). Germline V gene sequence: CDR1 ENHRY, CDR2 SYGVKD. Between the trimmed V and J ends, which lost 6 bases and 1 base, there was a span of 9 bases. The CDR3 has 13 amino acids. This CDR3 is CAISLDSNYGYTF. CDR3 coding DNA: TGTGCCATCAGCCTGGACAGTAACTATGGCTACACCTTC.

The chain links TRBV18 to TRBJ2-3; 7 positions agree with TRBD1. V lost 2 bases, J lost 4 bases, and 6 bases stayed unmatched. Per germline, CDR1 KGHSH and CDR2 LQKENI. The CDR3 covers 15 residues. CDR3 in amino acids: CASSPRGQVADTQYF. The CDR3 DNA reads TGTGCCAGCTCACCAAGGGGGCAAGTGGCAGATACGCAGTATTTT. Together with reference TRBV18 and TRBJ2-3, the CDR3 gives the full variable domain: NAGVMQNPRHLVRRRGQEARLRCSPMKGHSHVYWYRQLPEEGLKFMVYLQKENIIDESGMPKERFSAEFPKEGPSILRIQQVVRGDSAAYFCASSPRGQVADTQYFGPGTRLTVL.

The chain employs TRBV7-8 and TRBJ2-3, with TRBD2 matching 15 bases. The junction had 13 bases not matched to a gene; V was cut back by 5 bases and J by 4 bases. There are 19 residues in the CDR3. Germline CDR1 is SGHVS and CDR2 is FQNEAQ. CDR3 in DNA: TGTGCCAGCAGCCAGGGACTAGCGGGGGGACTAACCCCCGCAGATACGCAGTATTTT. Protein sequence: CASSQGLAGGLTPADTQYF.

This rearrangement joins TRBV6-2 or TRBV6-3 to TRBJ2-1; maybe TRBD2 (5 bases). The V gene lost 6 bases and the J gene lost 10 bases, with 22 bases spanning the gap. Germline V gene sequence: CDR1 MNHEY, CDR2 SVGEGT. The CDR3 is made up of 15 amino acids. The DNA of the CDR3 is TGTGCCAGCAGGAATCCGGACTTCACAGCCATAGAGCAGTTCTTC. This translates into CASRNPDFTAIEQFF.

This clonotype was found a few times. V gene TRBV7-2 combines with J gene TRBJ2-5; 10 nucleotides match TRBD1. Germline lookup yields CDR1 SGHTA and CDR2 FQGNSA. CDR3 length: 14 amino acids. With 4 bases clipped from V and 5 bases from J, the junction kept 4 bases outside the gene matches. CDR3 nucleotide sequence: TGTGCCAGCAGCTCCGACAGGGGGCACGAGACCCAGTACTTC. Its translation: CASSSDRGHETQYF.

The chain joins TRBV18 to TRBJ2-5, with D maybe TRBD2 (5 bases). The end of the DNA fits TRBJ2-7 better, so the J call may be wrong. CDR1 and CDR2 (germline): KGHSH, LQKENI. The CDR3 is made up of 14 amino acids. CDR3 nucleotide sequence: TGTGCCAGCTCTCACAGCGGCAGGCCCTACGAGCAGTACTTC. Its protein product is CASSHSGRPYEQYF.

This clonotype showed up just once. The J gene is TRBJ2-1, the V gene TRBV5-1, with 8 bases matching TRBD2. V was pared by 3 bases and J by 6 bases, with 5 bases of the junction left unmatched. The CDR3 sequence is 14 residues long. Germline V gene sequence: CDR1 SGHRS, CDR2 YFSETQ. The CDR3: CASSSRTSSNEQFF. CDR3 DNA: TGCGCCAGCAGCTCGCGGACTAGCAGCAATGAGCAGTTCTTC. The whole variable domain, remainder taken from reference TRBV5-1 and TRBJ2-1, is KAGVTQTPRYLIKTRGQQVTLSCSPISGHRSVSWYQQTPGQGLQFLFEYFSETQRNKGNFPGRFSGRQFSNSRSEMNVSTLELGDSALYLCASSSRTSSNEQFFGPGTRLTVL.

The chain couples TRBV9 to TRBJ2-7; 7 bases match TRBD2. The V gene end was trimmed by 0 bases and the J gene end by 2 bases; junction bases not matched to a gene: 5. In germline, CDR1 is SGDLS, CDR2 YYNGEE. CDR3 size: 15 residues. CDR3 bases: TGTGCCAGCAGCGTAGAGCCTAGCGGTACCTACGAGCAGTACTTC. It yields the protein CASSVEPSGTYEQYF.